This passage covers 10 T cell receptor beta chains from one sample sequenced in a study of cytomegalovirus exposure and HLA in healthy donors. Primers: 60 Vbeta forward and 13 Jbeta reverse. Produced via immunoSEQ multiplex PCR; TCRdb's table is partial and in-frame only. The table has 90,000 to 120,000 clones, about 72% seen once; the top ten hold 2% to 3%. The material sequenced was PBMCs. The source of these receptors is a young man in good health and CMV-seronegative.

The V and J genes are TRBV10-3 and TRBJ2-3; D call uncertain. The CDR3 covers 16 residues. V shed 7 bases and J shed 4 bases, with 21 bases lying between them. Germline V gives CDR1 ENHRY, CDR2 SYGVKD. For the CDR3, the DNA is TGTGCCATCACCCAGACCCCAGCCAGCGAAGCAGATACGCAGTATTTT. Its translation: CAITQTPASEADTQYF.

The V and J genes are TRBV7-6 and TRBJ2-1, with D perhaps TRBD1 (5 bases). V shed 3 bases and J shed 2 bases, with 14 bases lying between them. Per germline, CDR1 SGHVS and CDR2 FNYEAQ. The CDR3 is made up of 16 amino acids. CDR3 protein: CASSFRGSNPYNEQFF. In DNA form, the CDR3 reads TGTGCCAGCAGCTTTAGGGGCTCCAACCCCTACAATGAGCAGTTCTTC.

The genes are TRBV7-9 and TRBJ2-4; no reliable D call. The germline CDR1 and CDR2 sequences are SEHNR and FQNEAQ (reference sequence). Trimming took off 1 base at V and 9 bases at J, with 10 bases between the two ends. The CDR3 length is 13 residues. CDR3 in DNA: TGTGCCAGCAGCTTAGGCGTAGATCCCATTCAGTACTTC. Its protein is CASSLGVDPIQYF. The entire variable domain, with the rest obtained from reference TRBV7-9 and TRBJ2-4, is as follows: DTGVSQNPRHKITKRGQNVTFRCDPISEHNRLYWYRQTLGQGPEFLTYFQNEAQLEKSRLLSDRFSAERPKGSFSTLEIQRTEQGDSAMYLCASSLGVDPIQYFGAGTRLSVL.

In nucleotides, the CDR3 is TGTGCCAGCAGCTTGGGGCCAAGTAACACCGGGGAGCTGTTTTTT. This encodes CASSLGPSNTGELFF. The chain carries TRBV5-5 and TRBJ2-2; D unresolved. This CDR3 region has 15 residues. V was cut by 0 bases and J by 2 bases, with 8 bases left in between. Germline V gene lookup returns CDR1 SGHKS and CDR2 YYEKEE (reference sequence).

This chain joins TRBV19 and TRBJ2-7, with 7 bases lining up with TRBD1. The junction had 8 bases not matched to a gene; V was cut back by 3 bases and J by 3 bases. The germline gives CDR1 LNHDA, CDR2 SQIVND (reference sequence). This CDR3 has 15 amino acids. The CDR3 spells CASSMPGTANYEQYF. CDR3 nucleotides: TGTGCCAGTAGTATGCCGGGGACAGCAAACTACGAGCAGTACTTC.

A few counts support this clone. The genes are TRBV15 and TRBJ1-3, with D possibly TRBD1 on 6 matching bases. Germline-derived CDR1 and CDR2 are LNHNV and YYDKDF (reference sequence). The CDR3 totals 18 residues. Trimming cost V 6 bases and J 0 bases, with 21 bases left between them. The CDR3 is CATRGQSTGPGSGNTIYF. The CDR3, as DNA: TGTGCCACCAGGGGTCAGAGCACAGGGCCGGGCTCTGGAAACACCATATATTTT.

This clone was recorded a few times. The V call is TRBV6-1, the J call TRBJ2-7; 10 bases map to TRBD1. The V segment lost 4 bases and the J segment 7 bases; nucleotides outside the gene matches: 7. Germline lookup yields CDR1 MNHNS and CDR2 SASEGT. CDR3 length equals 14 residues. The CDR3 protein is CASSARQGAWEQYF. CDR3 nucleotides: TGTGCCAGCAGTGCCAGACAGGGGGCCTGGGAGCAGTACTTC.

This chain links TRBV19 with TRBJ2-1; weak D call: TRBD2 (7 bases). Between the trimmed V and J ends, which lost 5 bases and 7 bases, there was a span of 18 bases. The CDR3 is made up of 15 amino acids. CDR1 is LNHDA, CDR2 SQIVND, per germline (reference sequence). The CDR3 spells CASSPLGGGRNEQFF. DNA of the CDR3: TGTGCCAGTAGTCCTCTAGGGGGGGGTAGGAATGAGCAGTTCTTC.

The rearrangement links TRBV28 to TRBJ1-1; D is unclear. Trimming removed 5 bases at V and 5 bases at J, with 12 bases between. The CDR3 contains 13 residues. The germline V gene encodes CDR1 MDHEN and CDR2 SYDVKM. This CDR3 is CASSPSPRTEAFF. The CDR3 DNA reads TGTGCCAGCAGTCCAAGCCCGCGGACTGAAGCTTTCTTT.

The rearrangement links TRBV7-9 to TRBJ2-7; the match to TRBD1 covers 7 bases. This CDR3 region has 13 residues. The V gene's germline CDR1 is SEHNR and CDR2 FQNEAQ (reference sequence). The trim removed 5 bases at V and 2 bases at J, leaving 3 bases unmatched. The CDR3 DNA is TGTGCCAGCAGCGTTGACAGGGCCTACGAGCAGTACTTC. Its protein is CASSVDRAYEQYF.